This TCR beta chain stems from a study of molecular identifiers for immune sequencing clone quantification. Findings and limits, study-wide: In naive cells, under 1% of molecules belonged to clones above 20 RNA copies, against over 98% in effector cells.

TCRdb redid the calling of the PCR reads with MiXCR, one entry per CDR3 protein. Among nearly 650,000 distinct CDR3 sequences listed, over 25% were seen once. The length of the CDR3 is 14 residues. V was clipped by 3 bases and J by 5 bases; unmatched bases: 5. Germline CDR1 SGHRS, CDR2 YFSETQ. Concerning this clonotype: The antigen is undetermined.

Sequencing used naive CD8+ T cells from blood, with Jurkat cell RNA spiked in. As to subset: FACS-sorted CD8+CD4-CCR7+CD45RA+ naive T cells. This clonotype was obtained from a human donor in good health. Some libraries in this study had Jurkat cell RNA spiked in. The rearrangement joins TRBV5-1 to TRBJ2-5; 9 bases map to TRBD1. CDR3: CASSSYDRGETQYF. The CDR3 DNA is TGCGCCAGCAGCTCCTACGACAGGGGGGAGACCCAGTACTTC.